This T cell receptor beta chain derives from a study of T cells in Graves' hyperthyroidism and ophthalmopathy. General observations from the study: Clonotypes that were expanded in thyroid above 0.001 mostly appeared in blood too. Median prediction lead before ophthalmopathy onset was 6 to 8 months with the model.

Trimming took 6 bases from V and 9 from J; bases not matched to a gene: 10. CDR3 size: 14 residues. CDR1 and CDR2 (germline): MNHNS, SASEGT. This clonotype was seen a few times. Its antigen is still unknown. From RNA transcripts, TCR beta CDR3 regions were amplified. TCR CDR3 regions were first amplified by RT-PCR with HTBI primers. One entry per CDR3 protein results from TCRdb running MiXCR on the multiplex PCR reads. The data show around 490,000 distinct CDR3 sequences, with 20% seen just once and about 45% held by the top ten. The TCR originated in a man aged 35-49 years with Graves' ophthalmopathy. This chain uses TRBV6-1 with TRBJ2-1; 8 positions agree with TRBD2. The sequencing sample was made of blood. The CDR3 here is CASSSPGLVGEQFF. As DNA, the CDR3 is TGTGCCAGCAGCTCCCCGGGACTAGTGGGTGAGCAGTTCTTC.